This TCR beta chain is drawn from a study of control samples from healthy donors and cancer patients. TCRdb's table, derived via immunoSEQ multiplex PCR, lists solely in-frame clones and lacks some. The sample holds approximately 150,000 clones; 85% to 95% are singletons and the top ten take roughly 13%. The material sequenced was blood. The receptor was derived from a man aged 40-49 years in good health.

Here the CDR3 reads CASSEADDVKQPQHF. For the CDR3, the DNA is TGTGCCAGCAGTGAAGCGGACGACGTGAAACAGCCCCAGCATTTT. The gene calls are TRBV6-1 and TRBJ1-5, with D hard to call. The CDR3 contains 15 residues. Germline CDR1 and CDR2: MNHNS and SASEGT. The V and J ends lost 0 bases and 7 bases respectively, with 13 bases between them.